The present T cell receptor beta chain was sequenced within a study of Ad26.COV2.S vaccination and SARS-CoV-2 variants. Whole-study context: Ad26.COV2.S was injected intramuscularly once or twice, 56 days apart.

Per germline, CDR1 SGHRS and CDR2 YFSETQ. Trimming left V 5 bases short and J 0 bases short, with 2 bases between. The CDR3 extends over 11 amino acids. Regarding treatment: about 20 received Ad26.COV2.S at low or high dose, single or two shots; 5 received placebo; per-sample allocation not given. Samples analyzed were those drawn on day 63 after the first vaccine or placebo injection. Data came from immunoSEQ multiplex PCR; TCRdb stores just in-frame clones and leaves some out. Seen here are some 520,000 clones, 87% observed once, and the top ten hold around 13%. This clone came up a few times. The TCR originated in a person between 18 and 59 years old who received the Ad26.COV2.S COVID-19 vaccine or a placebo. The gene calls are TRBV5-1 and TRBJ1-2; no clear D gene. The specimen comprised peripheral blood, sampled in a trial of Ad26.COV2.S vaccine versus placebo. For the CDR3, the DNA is TGCGCCAGCAGTGCTAACTATGGCTACACCTTC. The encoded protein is CASSANYGYTF. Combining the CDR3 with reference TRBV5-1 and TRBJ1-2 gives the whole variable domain KAGVTQTPRYLIKTRGQQVTLSCSPISGHRSVSWYQQTPGQGLQFLFEYFSETQRNKGNFPGRFSGRQFSNSRSEMNVSTLELGDSALYLCASSANYGYTFGSGTRLTVV.